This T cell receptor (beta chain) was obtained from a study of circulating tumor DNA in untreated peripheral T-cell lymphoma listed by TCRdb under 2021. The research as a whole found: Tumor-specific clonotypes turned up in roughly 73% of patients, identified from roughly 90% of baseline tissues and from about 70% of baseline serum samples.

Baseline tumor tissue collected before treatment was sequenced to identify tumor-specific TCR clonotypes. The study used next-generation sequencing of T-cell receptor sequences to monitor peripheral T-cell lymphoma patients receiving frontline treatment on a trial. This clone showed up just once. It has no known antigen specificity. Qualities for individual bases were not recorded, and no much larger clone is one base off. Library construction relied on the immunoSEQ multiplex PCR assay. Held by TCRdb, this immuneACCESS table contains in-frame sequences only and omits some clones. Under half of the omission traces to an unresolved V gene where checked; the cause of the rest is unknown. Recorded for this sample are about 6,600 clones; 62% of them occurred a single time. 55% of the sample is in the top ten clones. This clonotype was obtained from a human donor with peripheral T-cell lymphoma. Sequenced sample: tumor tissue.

The sequenced DNA is TGTGCCAGCCGGACAGGGGAGGAGACCCAGTACTTC. Translated, it reads CASRTGEETQYF. The chain was built from TRBV10-3 and TRBJ2-5; TRBD1 fits 9 bases in the junction. The CDR3 spans 12 residues, from the cysteine through the phenylalanine. The only DNA kept is the CDR3, 36 bases in frame from the first base. The germline V gene gives CDR1 as ENHRY and CDR2 as SYGVKD. Clipping removes 10 bases from V and 5 bases from J, with 5 as the unmatched junction base count.